These 22 T cell receptor beta chains came from one sample sequenced in a study of cytomegalovirus exposure and HLA in healthy donors. Primers for the PCR totalled 60 Vbeta and 13 Jbeta. TCRdb's copy holds only in-frame clones and misses some; the assay was immunoSEQ multiplex PCR. The sample yields around 150,000 clones, around 69% seen once. Sequencing used PBMCs. All receptors come from a man between 60 and 75 years old in good health and CMV-seronegative.

The rearrangement links TRBV5-8 to TRBJ1-5, with a weak D call TRBD1 (6 bases). V lost 2 bases, J lost 7 bases, and 10 bases lay in between. CDR1 is SGHTS and CDR2 is YDEGEE in the germline V gene. This CDR3 is 13 amino acids long. The CDR3, as DNA: TGTGCCAGCAGCTTTGGGGGCGACCAGCCCCAGCATTTT. This encodes CASSFGGDQPQHF.

V usage is TRBV28 and J usage is TRBJ2-2; D is unresolved. The CDR3 totals 14 residues. V lost 3 bases and J 0 bases, leaving 5 bases between the germline ends. Germline V gives CDR1 MDHEN, CDR2 SYDVKM. CDR3 residues: CASSFFPNTGELFF. CDR3 nucleotides: TGTGCCAGCAGTTTCTTCCCGAACACCGGGGAGCTGTTTTTT.

The V and J genes are TRBV5-4 and TRBJ2-3, with 7 positions matching TRBD1. V shed 5 bases and J 5 bases; nucleotides not matched to a gene: 5. The V gene's germline CDR1 is SGHNT and CDR2 YYREEE (reference sequence). The CDR3 contains 13 residues. CDR3 in amino acids: CASSTDRIDTQYF. The CDR3, as DNA: TGTGCCAGCAGTACGGACAGGATAGATACGCAGTATTTT.

The chain recombines TRBV10-3 with TRBJ2-5; 8 bases match TRBD1. From germline, CDR1 is ENHRY and CDR2 SYGVKD. Trimming cost V 4 bases and J 1 base; bases outside gene matches: 5. The CDR3 spans 15 residues. CDR3 loop: CAISGNRGAQETQYF. The DNA for the CDR3 is TGTGCCATCAGTGGAAACAGGGGGGCCCAAGAGACCCAGTACTTC.

This clone was counted once. V gene TRBV27 combines with J gene TRBJ2-2; 7 nucleotides agree with TRBD2. The germline gives CDR1 MNHEY, CDR2 SMNVEV (reference sequence). V was clipped by 5 bases and J by 4 bases; unmatched bases: 7. The CDR3 runs 15 residues. The CDR3 spells CASSGGRGGTGELFF. The CDR3 nucleotides are TGTGCCAGCAGTGGAGGGAGGGGCGGCACCGGGGAGCTGTTTTTT.

The chain links TRBV28 to TRBJ1-2; no definite D call. V was trimmed by 3 bases and J by 5 bases, leaving 16 bases between them. Germline loops: CDR1 MDHEN, CDR2 SYDVKM. CDR3 length: 15 residues. The CDR3 region is CASSLTTWEAYGYTF. The CDR3 region has the DNA TGTGCCAGCAGTTTGACAACCTGGGAGGCTTATGGCTACACCTTC.

The table lists this clone with a few counts. This rearrangement joins TRBV7-2 to TRBJ1-5; TRBD1 matches at 7 bases. CDR1 is SGHTA, CDR2 FQGNSA, per germline. The CDR3 has 15 amino acids. V trimming: 1 base; J trimming: 3 bases; junction bases outside the gene matches: 3. The CDR3 protein is CASSLETGINQPQHF. The CDR3 nucleotides are TGTGCCAGCAGCTTAGAGACAGGGATCAATCAGCCCCAGCATTTT.

The J gene is TRBJ2-3, the V gene TRBV27, with D hard to call. The CDR3 is 12 amino acids. The V end was cut by 5 bases, the J end by 6 bases, with 9 bases between. Germline-derived CDR1 and CDR2 are MNHEY and SMNVEV (reference sequence). CDR3 in amino acids: CASSDPGDTQYF. The DNA for the CDR3 is TGTGCCAGCAGTGACCCCGGGGATACGCAGTATTTT.

The chain is built from TRBV6-1 and TRBJ2-7, with D perhaps matching TRBD1 (7 bases). The V end lost 8 bases, the J end lost 0 bases, and 14 bases lay between the germline ends. The CDR3 has 14 residues. The germline V gene has CDR1 MNHNS and CDR2 SASEGT. The CDR3 spells CASAGQQISYEQYF. The CDR3 coding sequence is TGTGCCAGCGCGGGACAGCAAATCTCCTACGAGCAGTACTTC.

V gene TRBV11-2 combines with J gene TRBJ2-2; 7 nucleotides line up with TRBD2. J was trimmed by 5 bases and V by 2 bases; bases with no gene match: 11. The CDR3 consists of 17 residues. Germline V gene data show CDR1 as SGHAT and CDR2 as FQNNGV. This chain's CDR3 is CASSLWGRAAGTGELFF. CDR3 in DNA: TGTGCCAGCAGCTTATGGGGGAGGGCCGCGGGGACCGGGGAGCTGTTTTTT.

The chain employs TRBV5-6 and TRBJ2-1, with a tentative D call TRBD1 (6 bases). Germline loops: CDR1 SGHDT, CDR2 YYEEEE. The CDR3 loop spans 15 amino acids. V lost 6 bases and J 2 bases, leaving 15 bases between the germline ends. CDR3 DNA: TGTGCCAGCATCAGGCGGCAGGGGCCCTACAATGAGCAGTTCTTC. It codes for CASIRRQGPYNEQFF. The full variable domain, with the rest looked up from reference TRBV5-6 and TRBJ2-1, is DAGVTQSPTHLIKTRGQQVTLRCSPKSGHDTVSWYQQALGQGPQFIFQYYEEEERQRGNFPDRFSGHQFPNYSSELNVNALLLGDSALYLCASIRRQGPYNEQFFGPGTRLTVL.

This clone was counted a few times. The chain is built from TRBV27 and TRBJ2-7, with D tentatively TRBD2 (7 bases). The CDR3 consists of 15 residues. V shed 4 bases and J shed 1 base, with 14 bases lying between them. Germline loops: CDR1 MNHEY, CDR2 SMNVEV (reference sequence). CDR3 sequence (DNA): TGTGCCAGCAGTTCCTGGGGGGGCCTTTCCTACGAGCAGTACTTC. This gives the protein CASSSWGGLSYEQYF.

The rearrangement uses TRBV6-5 and TRBJ2-7; weak D call: TRBD2 (6 bases). V lost 4 bases and J lost 6, with 13 bases in between. Germline-derived CDR1 and CDR2 are MNHEY and SVGAGI. The CDR3 is 13 amino acids. For the CDR3, the DNA is TGTGCCAGCAGTTCAGTCCCTAGCGCCGAGCAGTACTTC. Its translation: CASSSVPSAEQYF.

J is TRBJ1-3 and V is TRBV28, with no clear D. Germline CDR1 is MDHEN and CDR2 is SYDVKM. The CDR3 covers 15 residues. Between the trimmed V and J ends, which lost 10 bases and 0 bases, there was a span of 16 bases. The CDR3 DNA is TGTGCCATCAACAAGTCGGGGATCTCTGGAAACACCATATATTTT. Translating gives CAINKSGISGNTIYF.

The rearrangement links TRBV6-5 to TRBJ1-5, with D hard to call. CDR3 length equals 14 residues. V lost 4 bases to trimming and J lost 0 bases, with 7 bases between them. The germline CDR1 and CDR2 sequences are MNHEY and SVGAGI. The DNA of the CDR3 is TGTGCCAGCAGTTCCACTTATAGCAATCAGCCCCAGCATTTT. Its translation is CASSSTYSNQPQHF.

This chain uses TRBV21-1 with TRBJ1-3; TRBD1, the table's D call, was not compared with the DNA. TRBV21-1 is flagged as a pseudogene. This CDR3 is 17 amino acids long. The CDR3 bases are TGTGCCAGCAGCAAAGTGGGCAGGGGGGTTTCTGGAAACACCATATATTTT. Its protein product is CASSKVGRGVSGNTIYF.

The V gene is TRBV7-7, the J gene TRBJ2-2, with D possibly being TRBD2 (6 bases). V was cut by 4 bases and J by 1 base, with 13 bases left in between. There are 16 residues in the CDR3. Germline loops: CDR1 SSHAT, CDR2 FNYEAQ (reference sequence). The CDR3 DNA sequence: TGTGCCAGCAGCTCCAGAGCGGGCCGGAACACCGGGGAGCTGTTTTTT. Its protein product is CASSSRAGRNTGELFF.

The rearrangement joins TRBV28 to TRBJ2-7, with TRBD2 identical over 8 bases. V was clipped by 1 base and J by 4 bases; unmatched bases: 9. Germline-derived CDR1 and CDR2 are MDHEN and SYDVKM. This CDR3 has 16 residues. The CDR3: CASSLSSGGPVYEQYF. DNA for the CDR3: TGTGCCAGCAGTTTATCGTCGGGAGGGCCGGTGTACGAGCAGTACTTC.

The chain joins TRBV28 to TRBJ2-7, with D unclear. V dropped 3 bases and J dropped 7 bases, with 10 bases sitting between them. CDR3 length equals 12 residues. The germline V gene has CDR1 MDHEN and CDR2 SYDVKM. The CDR3 DNA reads as TGTGCCAGCAGTTTCCCCGCGAGGGAGCAGTACTTC. Translated, it gives CASSFPAREQYF. The variable domain in full, completed from reference TRBV28 and TRBJ2-7, reads DVKVTQSSRYLVKRTGEKVFLECVQDMDHENMFWYRQDPGLGLRLIYFSYDVKMKEKGDIPEGYSVSREKKERFSLILESASTNQTSMYLCASSFPAREQYFGPGTRLTVT.

The chain carries TRBV5-4 and TRBJ1-5; 7 bases align to TRBD1. Trimming cost V 4 bases and J 3 bases; bases outside gene matches: 4. Per the germline V gene, CDR1 is SGHNT and CDR2 is YYREEE (reference sequence). CDR3 size: 14 residues. This chain's CDR3 is CASSRQGDNQPQHF. The CDR3 coding sequence is TGTGCCAGCAGCCGACAGGGCGACAATCAGCCCCAGCATTTT.

The chain combines TRBV7-9 with TRBJ1-3, with unresolved D. The V and J ends lost 1 base and 3 bases respectively, with 13 bases between them. Germline V lookup: CDR1 SEHNR, CDR2 FQNEAQ (reference sequence). The CDR3 runs to 16 residues. This chain's CDR3 is CASSLERLEIGNTIYF. DNA for the CDR3: TGTGCCAGCAGCTTAGAGAGGTTGGAGATTGGAAACACCATATATTTT. Using reference TRBV7-9 and TRBJ1-3 for the parts outside the CDR3, the full variable domain is DTGVSQNPRHKITKRGQNVTFRCDPISEHNRLYWYRQTLGQGPEFLTYFQNEAQLEKSRLLSDRFSAERPKGSFSTLEIQRTEQGDSAMYLCASSLERLEIGNTIYFGEGSWLTVV.

The chain uses TRBV5-4 and TRBJ2-5; 11 bases line up with TRBD2. Germline-derived CDR1 and CDR2 are SGHNT and YYREEE (reference sequence). V gave up 6 bases and J gave up 4 bases; unmatched junction bases: 14. The CDR3 contains 17 residues. CDR3 coding DNA: TGTGCCAGCACCACGGGGGTTAGCGGGAGGGCTCGAGAGACCCAGTACTTC. Protein product: CASTTGVSGRARETQYF.